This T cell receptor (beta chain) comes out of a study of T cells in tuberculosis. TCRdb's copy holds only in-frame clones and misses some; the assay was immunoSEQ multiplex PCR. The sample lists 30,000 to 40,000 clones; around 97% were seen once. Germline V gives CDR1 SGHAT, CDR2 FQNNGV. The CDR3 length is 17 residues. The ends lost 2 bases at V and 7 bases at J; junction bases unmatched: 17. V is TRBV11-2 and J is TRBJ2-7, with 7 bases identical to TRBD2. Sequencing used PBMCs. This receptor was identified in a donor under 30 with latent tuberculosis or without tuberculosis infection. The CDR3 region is CASSLSSLGGGLGEQYF. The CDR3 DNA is TGTGCCAGCAGCTTAAGCTCGCTGGGGGGAGGGCTGGGGGAGCAGTACTTC.